Listed below are T cell receptor beta chains from one sample, sequenced in a study of T cell changes during pregnancy in multiple sclerosis. Method: immunoSEQ multiplex PCR; TCRdb's copy keeps in-frame clones and lacks some. The sample has fewer than 85,000 clones; about 94% are singletons. Material: peripheral blood, obtained in the first trimester of pregnancy. Source of these receptors: a female donor in good health, enrolled as a control in a pregnancy study. The conserved cysteine and the conserved F or W are not part of the CDR3 here. Fields, in order: J gene, V gene, CDR3 protein.

J: TRBJ2-7
V: TRBV6-1
CDR3: ASLPALGGVYEQY

J: TRBJ2-1
V: TRBV10-3
CDR3: AISGPRGLAGMNNEQF

J: TRBJ2-7
V: TRBV7-2
CDR3: ASSPTAGGRKYEQY

J: TRBJ2-4
V: TRBV19
CDR3: ASIGRVPKNIQY

J: TRBJ2-2
V: TRBV28
CDR3: ASSTNGGYAGELF

J: TRBJ2-2
V: TRBV5-1
CDR3: ASSLAEGLVTGELF

J: TRBJ2-5
V: TRBV6-8
CDR3: ASSHPSGRETQY

J: TRBJ2-2
V: TRBV5-1
CDR3: ASSLPPRAGDRNTGELF

J: TRBJ2-5
V: TRBV19
CDR3: ASSQTGGYETQY

J: TRBJ2-7
V: TRBV10-3
CDR3: AIREDRGYYEQY

J: TRBJ2-7
V: TRBV6-5
CDR3: ASRRDRAAYEQY

J: TRBJ2-3
V: TRBV5-1
CDR3: ASSTGLAGPRGADTQY

J: TRBJ2-4
V: TRBV27
CDR3: ASSTPRGGGINIQY

J: TRBJ2-3
V: TRBV7-8
CDR3: ASSLYSTDTQY

J: TRBJ1-2
V: TRBV6-1
CDR3: ASTPGGPYGYT

J: TRBJ2-1
V: TRBV15
CDR3: ATSRDRLAGNNEQF

J: TRBJ2-1
V: TRBV27
CDR3: ASSHPSSQGRDEQF

J: TRBJ1-1
V: TRBV7-9
CDR3: ASSLVDNVGEAF

J: TRBJ2-1
V: TRBV6-1
CDR3: ASSEASPAGAGYNEQF

J: TRBJ2-7
V: TRBV6-1
CDR3: ASSASGAGYEQY

J: TRBJ2-7
V: TRBV15
CDR3: ATSSQTGGEQY

J: TRBJ2-3
V: TRBV27
CDR3: ASSSRLAGGPSGSTDTQY

J: TRBJ1-3
V: TRBV28
CDR3: ASSFPGQLRDTIY

J: TRBJ2-3
V: TRBV18
CDR3: ASSPRKTGQETDTQY

J: TRBJ2-3
V: TRBV5-6
CDR3: ASSLTGGSTDTQY

J: TRBJ2-1
V: TRBV19
CDR3: ASSFSGKSIYNEQF

J: TRBJ1-1
V: TRBV29-1
CDR3: SVSRGPSEAF

J: TRBJ2-2
V: TRBV4-2
CDR3: ASSQVGTGRRGELF

J: TRBJ2-1
V: TRBV6-1
CDR3: ASEVITYNEQF

J: TRBJ2-3
V: TRBV29-1
CDR3: SARRTGTGVTDTQY

J: TRBJ2-7
V: TRBV19
CDR3: ASSYQGATNYEQY

J: TRBJ2-1
V: TRBV5-1
CDR3: ASSLRGQGKTQQF

J: TRBJ1-6
V: TRBV27
CDR3: ASSPRGENNSPLH

J: TRBJ2-3
V: TRBV18
CDR3: ASSPQYSAGGDTQY

J: TRBJ2-7
V: TRBV2
CDR3: ASSEGQVDSYEQY

J: TRBJ1-5
V: TRBV28
CDR3: ASSTTNPIRQGASNQPQH

J: TRBJ2-7
V: TRBV25-1
CDR3: ASSAGQGPYEQY

J: TRBJ1-2
V: TRBV28
CDR3: ASRWRGRIYGYT

J: TRBJ2-1
V: TRBV6-1
CDR3: ASSRDRVTNEQF

J: TRBJ1-1
V: TRBV5-4
CDR3: ASSGPTGAITEAF

J: TRBJ2-5
V: TRBV6-5
CDR3: ASSSSGRSSTQY

J: TRBJ2-7
V: TRBV18
CDR3: ASSPDMTDEQY

J: TRBJ1-5
V: TRBV27
CDR3: ASSLSWGRGYNQPQH

J: TRBJ2-7
V: TRBV21-1
CDR3: ASSKGTEGLAGGQGNDEQY

J: TRBJ2-7
V: TRBV6-6
CDR3: ASSPPAGGPHEQY

J: TRBJ2-1
V: TRBV28
CDR3: ASSLEGEYNEQF